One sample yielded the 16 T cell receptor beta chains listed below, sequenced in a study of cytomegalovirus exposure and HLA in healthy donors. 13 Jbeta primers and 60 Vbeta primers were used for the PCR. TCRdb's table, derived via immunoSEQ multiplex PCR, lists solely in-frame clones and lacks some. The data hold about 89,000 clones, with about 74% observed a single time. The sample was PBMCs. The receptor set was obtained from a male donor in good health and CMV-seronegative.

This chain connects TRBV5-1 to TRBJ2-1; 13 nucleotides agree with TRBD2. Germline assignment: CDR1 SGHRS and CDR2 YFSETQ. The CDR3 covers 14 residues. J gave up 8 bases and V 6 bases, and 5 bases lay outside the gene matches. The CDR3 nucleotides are TGCGCCAGCACCCGGACTAGCGGGAGCGATGAGCAGTTCTTC. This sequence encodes CASTRTSGSDEQFF.

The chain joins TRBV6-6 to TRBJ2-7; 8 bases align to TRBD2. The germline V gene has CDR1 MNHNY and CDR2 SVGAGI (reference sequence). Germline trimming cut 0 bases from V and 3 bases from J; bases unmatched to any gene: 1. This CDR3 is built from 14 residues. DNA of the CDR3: TGTGCCAGCAGTTACTCGCGGGAGGTCTACGAGCAGTACTTC. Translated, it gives CASSYSREVYEQYF.

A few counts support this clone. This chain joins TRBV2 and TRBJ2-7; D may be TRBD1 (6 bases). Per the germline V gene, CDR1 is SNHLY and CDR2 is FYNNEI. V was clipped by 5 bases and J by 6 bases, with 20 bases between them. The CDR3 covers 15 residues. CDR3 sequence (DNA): TGTGCCAGCAGTTCAACGGGACCGGGGACATTCGAGCAGTACTTC. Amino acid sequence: CASSSTGPGTFEQYF. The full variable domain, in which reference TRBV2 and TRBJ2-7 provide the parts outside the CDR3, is EPEVTQTPSHQVTQMGQEVILRCVPISNHLYFYWYRQILGQKVEFLVSFYNNEISEKSEIFDDQFSVERPDGSNFTLKIRSTKLEDSAMYFCASSSTGPGTFEQYFGPGTRLTVT.

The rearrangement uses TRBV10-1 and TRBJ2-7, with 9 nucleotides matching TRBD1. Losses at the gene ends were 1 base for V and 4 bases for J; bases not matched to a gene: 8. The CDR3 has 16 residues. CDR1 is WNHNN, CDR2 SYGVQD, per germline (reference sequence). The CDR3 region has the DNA TGCGCCAGCAGTGAGTTGGGGGGACAGGGAGGGTACGAGCAGTACTTC. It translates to CASSELGGQGGYEQYF.

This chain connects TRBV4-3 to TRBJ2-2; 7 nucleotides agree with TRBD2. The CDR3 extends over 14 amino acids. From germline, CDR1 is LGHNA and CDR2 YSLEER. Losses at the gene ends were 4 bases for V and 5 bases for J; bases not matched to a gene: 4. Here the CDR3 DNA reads TGCGCCAGCAGCCGGCGGGAGCAGACCGGGGAGCTGTTTTTT. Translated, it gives CASSRREQTGELFF.

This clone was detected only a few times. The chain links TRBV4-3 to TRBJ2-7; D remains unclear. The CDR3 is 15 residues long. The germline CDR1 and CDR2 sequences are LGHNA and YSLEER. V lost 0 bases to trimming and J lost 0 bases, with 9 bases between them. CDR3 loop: CASSQEGSSSYEQYF. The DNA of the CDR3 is TGCGCCAGCAGCCAAGAGGGCAGTTCCTCCTACGAGCAGTACTTC.

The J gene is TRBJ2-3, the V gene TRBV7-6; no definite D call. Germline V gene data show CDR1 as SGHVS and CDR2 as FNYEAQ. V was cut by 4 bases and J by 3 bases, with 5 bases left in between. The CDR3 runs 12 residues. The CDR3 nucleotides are TGTGCCAGCAGCTCACAAACAGATACGCAGTATTTT. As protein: CASSSQTDTQYF.

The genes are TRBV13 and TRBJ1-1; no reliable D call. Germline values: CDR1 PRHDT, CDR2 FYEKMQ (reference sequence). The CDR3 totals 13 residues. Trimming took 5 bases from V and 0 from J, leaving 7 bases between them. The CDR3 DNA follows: TGTGCCAGCAGCCCGAACTTGAACACTGAAGCTTTCTTT. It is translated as CASSPNLNTEAFF.

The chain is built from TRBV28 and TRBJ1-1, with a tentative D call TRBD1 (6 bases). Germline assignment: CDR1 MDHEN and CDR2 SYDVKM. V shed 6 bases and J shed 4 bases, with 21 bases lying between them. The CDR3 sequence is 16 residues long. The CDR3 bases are TGTGCCAGCAGCACCTACAGGGTTATTGTAGCCACTGAAGCTTTCTTT. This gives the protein CASSTYRVIVATEAFF.

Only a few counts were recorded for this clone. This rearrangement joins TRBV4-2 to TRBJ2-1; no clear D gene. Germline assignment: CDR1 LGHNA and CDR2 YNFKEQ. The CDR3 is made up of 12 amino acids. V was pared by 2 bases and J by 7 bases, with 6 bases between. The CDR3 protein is CASSQNRNEQFF. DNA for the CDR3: TGTGCCAGCAGCCAAAACCGGAATGAGCAGTTCTTC.

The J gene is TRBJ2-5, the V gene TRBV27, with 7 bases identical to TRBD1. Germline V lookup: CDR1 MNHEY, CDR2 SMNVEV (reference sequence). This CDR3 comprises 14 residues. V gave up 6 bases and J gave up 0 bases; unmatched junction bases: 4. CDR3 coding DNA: TGTGCCAGCAGCGCACAGGGGAACCAAGAGACCCAGTACTTC. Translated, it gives CASSAQGNQETQYF.

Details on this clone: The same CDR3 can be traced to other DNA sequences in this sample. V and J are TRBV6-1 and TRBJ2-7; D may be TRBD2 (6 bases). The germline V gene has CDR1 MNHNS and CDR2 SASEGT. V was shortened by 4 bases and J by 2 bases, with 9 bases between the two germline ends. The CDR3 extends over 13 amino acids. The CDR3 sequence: CASSVAGTYEQYF. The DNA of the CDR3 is TGTGCCAGCAGTGTGGCGGGAACCTACGAGCAGTACTTC.

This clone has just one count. The CDR3 loop is CAWSFPGIGFGANVLTF. The CDR3 DNA reads as TGTGCCTGGAGTTTCCCAGGCATCGGCTTTGGGGCCAACGTCCTGACTTTC. The chain employs TRBV30 and TRBJ2-6; no clear D gene. This CDR3 comprises 17 residues. V lost 2 bases and J lost 3, with 17 bases in between. CDR1 and CDR2 (germline): GTSNPN, SVGIG (reference sequence).

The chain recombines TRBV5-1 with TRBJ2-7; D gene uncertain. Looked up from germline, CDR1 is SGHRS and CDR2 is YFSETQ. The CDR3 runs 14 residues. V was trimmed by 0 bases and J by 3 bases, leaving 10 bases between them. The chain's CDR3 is CASSLAPGVYEQYF. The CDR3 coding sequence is TGCGCCAGCAGCTTGGCCCCGGGTGTCTACGAGCAGTACTTC. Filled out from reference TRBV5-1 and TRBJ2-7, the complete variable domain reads KAGVTQTPRYLIKTRGQQVTLSCSPISGHRSVSWYQQTPGQGLQFLFEYFSETQRNKGNFPGRFSGRQFSNSRSEMNVSTLELGDSALYLCASSLAPGVYEQYFGPGTRLTVT.

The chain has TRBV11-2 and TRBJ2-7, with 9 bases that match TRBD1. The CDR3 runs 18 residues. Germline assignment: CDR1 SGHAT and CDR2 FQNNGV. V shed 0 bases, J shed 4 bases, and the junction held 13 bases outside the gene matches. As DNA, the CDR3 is TGTGCCAGCAGCTTAGAGGGCTTGTCTAGGGGACAGGGATACGAGCAGTACTTC. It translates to CASSLEGLSRGQGYEQYF.

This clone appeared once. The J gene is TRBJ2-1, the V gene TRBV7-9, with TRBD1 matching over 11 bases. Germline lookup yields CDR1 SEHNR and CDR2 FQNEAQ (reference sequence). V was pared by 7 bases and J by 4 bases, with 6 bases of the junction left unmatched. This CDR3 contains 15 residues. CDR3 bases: TGTGCCAGCACCGCCCGGGACAGGGGGTACAATGAGCAGTTCTTC. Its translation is CASTARDRGYNEQFF.